This T cell receptor (beta chain) was found in a study of cytomegalovirus exposure and HLA in healthy donors. This CDR3 has 18 amino acids. The V gene end was trimmed by 4 bases and the J gene end by 6 bases; junction bases not matched to a gene: 12. Per germline, CDR1 GTSNPN and CDR2 SVGIG (reference sequence). PCR amplification relied on 60 Vbeta primers (plus 13 Jbeta primers). Only in-frame clones appear in the TCRdb table, and some are missing; sequencing was by immunoSEQ multiplex PCR. Among 150,000 to 200,000 clones, approximately 78% were seen once, and the ten largest hold roughly 2.5%. The chain combines TRBV30 with TRBJ2-1; TRBD2 matches 16 bases. The receptor comes from a human donor in good health. The sequencing sample was made of PBMCs. CDR3 in amino acids: CAWIPGTSGGEKPNEQFF. In DNA, the CDR3 is TGTGCCTGGATCCCGGGGACTAGCGGGGGGGAGAAACCCAATGAGCAGTTCTTC.